Following are 18 T cell receptor beta chains from one sample sequenced in a study of PD-1 blockade in classical Hodgkin lymphoma. Patients all relapsed after autologous stem cell transplantation, and there was variation in brentuximab vedotin exposure. Sequencing used immunoSEQ multiplex PCR; TCRdb keeps in-frame clones, though not all of them. The table shows over 20,000 clones, with approximately 80% occurring only once. The sample in question was peripheral blood mononuclear cells (PBMCs), obtained at baseline. The source is a human donor with classical Hodgkin lymphoma.

This chain connects TRBV6-5 to TRBJ1-2; TRBD1 is a possible D gene (6 bases). The CDR3 covers 13 residues. V was clipped by 2 bases and J by 8 bases, with 12 bases between them. Germline loops: CDR1 MNHEY, CDR2 SVGAGI. This CDR3 is CASSYETGTGYTF. The CDR3 nucleotides are TGTGCCAGCAGTTACGAAACCGGGACAGGCTACACCTTC.

The chain is built from TRBV29-1 and TRBJ2-3; 10 nucleotides align to TRBD2. The V and J ends lost 4 bases and 4 bases, in that order; junction bases with no gene match: 5. This CDR3 comprises 14 residues. CDR1 is SQVTM and CDR2 is ANQGSEA in the germline V gene. CDR3 sequence (DNA): TGCAGCGTTGTAGAGCGGGGGGGCGCAGATACGCAGTATTTT. It yields the protein CSVVERGGADTQYF.

V usage is TRBV11-3 and J usage is TRBJ2-1; 15 bases agree with TRBD2. Germline assignment: CDR1 SGHNT and CDR2 YENEEA. This CDR3 has 16 residues. V lost 5 bases and J lost 7; bases outside the gene matches: 6. CDR3 DNA sequence: TGTGCCAGCAGCATAGGACTAGCGGGGGGGCGGAATGAGCAGTTCTTC. It encodes CASSIGLAGGRNEQFF.

The rearrangement joins TRBV10-3 to TRBJ2-2; 7 positions match TRBD1. Germline V CDR1 and CDR2: ENHRY, SYGVKD. Trimming cost V 4 bases and J 4 bases; bases outside gene matches: 3. This CDR3 is built from 14 residues. CDR3 sequence: CAISARGTTGELFF. The CDR3 coding sequence is TGTGCCATCAGTGCCAGGGGGACCACCGGGGAGCTGTTTTTT.

The J gene is TRBJ1-2, the V gene TRBV13; 11 bases match TRBD1. Losses at the gene ends were 4 bases for V and 12 bases for J; bases not matched to a gene: 7. Germline V lookup: CDR1 PRHDT, CDR2 FYEKMQ (reference sequence). The CDR3 covers 13 residues. Here the CDR3 reads CASSSLGQGDHTF. The CDR3 coding sequence is TGTGCCAGCAGCTCCTTGGGACAGGGGGACCACACCTTC. The full variable domain, completed using reference TRBV13 and TRBJ1-2, is AAGVIQSPRHLIKEKRETATLKCYPIPRHDTVYWYQQGPGQDPQFLISFYEKMQSDKGSIPDRFSAQQFSDYHSELNMSSLELGDSALYFCASSSLGQGDHTFGSGTRLTVV.

The CDR3 region has the DNA TGTGCCAGCGGACAAGACTCAGGGGCGAACACTGAAGCTTTCTTT. Translated, it gives CASGQDSGANTEAFF. The chain recombines TRBV21-1 with TRBJ1-1; the table's D gene call, TRBD1, was not cross checked with the DNA. TRBV21-1 is labeled a pseudogene. This CDR3 is 15 amino acids long.

In this sample, this clone turned up a few times. J is TRBJ2-1 and V is TRBV5-1; 11 bases match TRBD2. Trimming at V came to 2 bases and at J to 7 bases, leaving 5 bases not matched to a gene. This CDR3 contains 15 residues. Germline CDR1 SGHRS, CDR2 YFSETQ. Here the CDR3 DNA reads TGCGCCAGCAGCTTTAGCGGGGGGGGTGCAAATGAGCAGTTCTTC. Its protein is CASSFSGGGANEQFF.

The chain carries TRBV19 and TRBJ1-1; D unclear. V lost 2 bases and J lost 5, with 12 bases in between. This CDR3 comprises 14 residues. Germline V gene sequence: CDR1 LNHDA, CDR2 SQIVND (reference sequence). CDR3 DNA sequence: TGTGCCAGTAGTATAACGGCGGGGAAGACTGAAGCTTTCTTT. Its translation is CASSITAGKTEAFF. The full variable domain, its missing parts supplied by reference TRBV19 and TRBJ1-1, is DGGITQSPKYLFRKEGQNVTLSCEQNLNHDAMYWYRQDPGQGLRLIYYSQIVNDFQKGDIAEGYSVSREKKESFPLTVTSAQKNPTAFYLCASSITAGKTEAFFGQGTRLTVV.

This sequence joins TRBV19 and TRBJ1-1, with a tentative D call TRBD1 (5 bases). Trimming removed 1 base at V and 6 bases at J, with 9 bases between. The germline V gene has CDR1 LNHDA and CDR2 SQIVND (reference sequence). CDR3 size: 13 residues. CDR3 sequence (DNA): TGTGCCAGTAGTATAGCCGACAGTTCTGAAGCTTTCTTT. Translated, it gives CASSIADSSEAFF.

V is TRBV5-6 and J is TRBJ1-1, with D possibly TRBD1 on 5 matching bases. Trimming left V 0 bases short and J 0 bases short, with 9 bases between. Per the germline V gene, CDR1 is SGHDT and CDR2 is YYEEEE. This CDR3 is built from 15 residues. The CDR3 loop is CASSLEGLMNTEAFF. CDR3 DNA sequence: TGTGCCAGCAGCTTGGAGGGACTTATGAACACTGAAGCTTTCTTT.

The chain couples TRBV11-2 to TRBJ2-5, with 9 bases aligning to TRBD2. The CDR3 has 13 amino acids. The junction had 1 base not matched to a gene; V was cut back by 3 bases and J by 5 bases. Germline lookup yields CDR1 SGHAT and CDR2 FQNNGV. In nucleotides, the CDR3 is TGTGCCAGCAGCTTGGCGGGGGGGGAGACCCAGTACTTC. Protein: CASSLAGGETQYF. The full variable domain, in which reference TRBV11-2 and TRBJ2-5 provide the parts outside the CDR3, is EAGVAQSPRYKIIEKRQSVAFWCNPISGHATLYWYQQILGQGPKLLIQFQNNGVVDDSQLPKDRFSAERLKGVDSTLKIQPAKLEDSAVYLCASSLAGGETQYFGPGTRLLVL.

The chain is built from TRBV7-9 and TRBJ1-6; D is perhaps TRBD1 (6 bases). V was shortened by 1 base and J by 0 bases, with 10 bases between the two germline ends. Germline CDR1 reads SEHNR; CDR2 reads FQNEAQ (reference sequence). This CDR3 has 17 residues. This chain's CDR3 is CASSLGTATSYNSPLHF. Written as DNA, the CDR3 is TGTGCCAGCAGCTTAGGGACAGCCACCTCCTATAATTCACCCCTCCACTTT. Combining the CDR3 with reference TRBV7-9 and TRBJ1-6 gives the whole variable domain DTGVSQNPRHKITKRGQNVTFRCDPISEHNRLYWYRQTLGQGPEFLTYFQNEAQLEKSRLLSDRFSAERPKGSFSTLEIQRTEQGDSAMYLCASSLGTATSYNSPLHFGNGTRLTVT.

The rearrangement links TRBV10-3 to TRBJ1-1, with unresolved D. Germline loops: CDR1 ENHRY, CDR2 SYGVKD. V lost 3 bases to trimming and J lost 7 bases, with 12 bases between them. CDR3 length equals 13 residues. CDR3 protein: CAISEEQPSEAFF. The CDR3 DNA follows: TGTGCCATCAGTGAAGAACAGCCGAGTGAAGCTTTCTTT.

This clone was counted a few times. The chain combines TRBV4-1 with TRBJ2-3; 8 bases map to TRBD2. From germline, CDR1 is MGHRA and CDR2 YSYEKL. This CDR3 is 16 amino acids long. Trimming at V came to 3 bases and at J to 5 bases, leaving 10 bases not matched to a gene. The CDR3 region has the DNA TGCGCCAGCAGCCAGTTCTCCGGGGGGGCGTTAGATACGCAGTATTTT. This codes for CASSQFSGGALDTQYF.

This clone was seen more than once but under ten times. The rearrangement uses TRBV29-1 and TRBJ1-1; weak D call: TRBD1 (5 bases). Trimming took 6 bases from V and 7 from J, leaving 18 bases between them. The CDR3 runs to 13 residues. The germline gives CDR1 SQVTM, CDR2 ANQGSEA. The CDR3 sequence is CSVAGTGKGEAFF. CDR3 in DNA: TGCAGCGTCGCTGGGACGGGAAAAGGTGAAGCTTTCTTT.

This rearrangement joins TRBV4-3 to TRBJ2-1; 7 nucleotides agree with TRBD1. The CDR3 is 17 amino acids. Looked up from germline, CDR1 is LGHNA and CDR2 is YSLEER. J gave up 0 bases and V 0 bases, and 5 bases lay outside the gene matches. The CDR3, as DNA: TGCGCCAGCAGCCAAGAGGGACAGCCGAGCTCCTACAATGAGCAGTTCTTC. As protein: CASSQEGQPSSYNEQFF.

A few counts support this clone. The rearrangement links TRBV7-6 to TRBJ2-2; TRBD2 might be the D (6 bases). Trimming left V 6 bases short and J 3 bases short, with 20 bases between. This CDR3 contains 17 residues. Per germline, CDR1 SGHVS and CDR2 FNYEAQ. Written as DNA, the CDR3 is TGTGCCAGCAGTTATATTCCCGGGACTTATTACACCGGGGAGCTGTTTTTT. The encoded protein is CASSYIPGTYYTGELFF.

The chain joins TRBV6-6 to TRBJ2-5; either TRBD1 or TRBD2 may fit D (6 bases each). The CDR3 spans 16 residues. Germline assignment: CDR1 MNHNY and CDR2 SVGAGI (reference sequence). V dropped 7 bases and J dropped 4 bases, with 22 bases sitting between them. The CDR3 DNA follows: TGTGCCAGCAAGATAAAACGAGGAGGGGGGCGAGAGACCCAGTACTTC. Translated: CASKIKRGGGRETQYF.